These T cell receptor beta chains were read from a single sample in a study of cytomegalovirus exposure and HLA in healthy donors. The assay was immunoSEQ multiplex PCR, and TCRdb's table has in-frame clones only and misses some. The sample has roughly 260,000 clones, 90% seen once; the top ten hold 0.37%. Sequencing was carried out using PBMCs. These receptors came from a woman between 18 and 29 years old in good health and CMV-seronegative. Both conserved end residues are part of each CDR3. Each record gives: J gene, clone size, D gene, V gene, CDR3 DNA, CDR3 protein. A D gene is named only where the DNA matches it firmly. Clone size is not always given. Where it is, it says once, few, many or a class for expanded clones.

J gene: TRBJ1-1
clone size: NA
D gene: NA
V gene: TRBV7-9
CDR3 DNA: TGTGCCAGCAGCCCAACTTTGAACACTGAAGCTTTCTTT
CDR3 protein: CASSPTLNTEAFF

J gene: TRBJ1-1
clone size: NA
D gene: NA
V gene: TRBV18
CDR3 DNA: TGTGCCAGCTCACCGGACAGACACACTGAAGCTTTCTTT
CDR3 protein: CASSPDRHTEAFF

J gene: TRBJ1-1
clone size: NA
D gene: TRBD1
V gene: TRBV6-1
CDR3 DNA: TGTGCCAGCACTAGACAGGGATTCGAGGCTGAAGCTTTCTTT
CDR3 protein: CASTRQGFEAEAFF

J gene: TRBJ1-4
clone size: NA
D gene: NA
V gene: TRBV6-6
CDR3 DNA: TGTGCCAGCAGTTACTCTCTCCCTAATGAAAAACTGTTTTTT
CDR3 protein: CASSYSLPNEKLFF

J gene: TRBJ2-7
clone size: NA
D gene: TRBD1
V gene: TRBV28
CDR3 DNA: TGTGCCAGCAGTTTATTGGGACAGGGACTTTACGAGCAGTACTTC
CDR3 protein: CASSLLGQGLYEQYF

J gene: TRBJ1-1
clone size: NA
D gene: NA
V gene: TRBV5-1
CDR3 DNA: TGCGCCAGCAGCTTTTCACAGGGTAACACTGAAGCTTTCTTT
CDR3 protein: CASSFSQGNTEAFF

J gene: TRBJ1-2
clone size: NA
D gene: NA
V gene: TRBV7-8
CDR3 DNA: TGTGCCAGCAGCGTCCGACAGGCGCCTTTGGGGGGCTACACCTTC
CDR3 protein: CASSVRQAPLGGYTF

J gene: TRBJ2-5
clone size: NA
D gene: NA
V gene: TRBV11-1
CDR3 DNA: TGTGCCAGCAGCTTTTCCGAGACTGAGACCCAGTACTTC
CDR3 protein: CASSFSETETQYF

J gene: TRBJ1-5
clone size: once
D gene: NA
V gene: TRBV15
CDR3 DNA: TGTGCCACCAGCAGACGGGAATATAGCAATCAGCCCCAGCATTTT
CDR3 protein: CATSRREYSNQPQHF

J gene: TRBJ1-2
clone size: NA
D gene: NA
V gene: TRBV19
CDR3 DNA: TGTGCCAGTAGTATGCTCGGTTTTAACTATGGCTACACCTTC
CDR3 protein: CASSMLGFNYGYTF